This entry lists 32 T cell receptor beta chains sequenced from one sample in a study of blood T cell repertoires in COVID-19. The method was immunoSEQ multiplex PCR; TCRdb's version includes in-frame clones alone and lacks a portion of them. The sample includes 270,000 or so clones, 80% to 85% seen only once; the top ten take about 2.9%. The sequencing input was peripheral blood. These receptors originate from a woman aged 55-75 years with active or convalescent COVID-19.

V is TRBV5-1 and J is TRBJ1-1, with 8 bases lining up with TRBD1. The junction had 8 bases not matched to a gene; V was cut back by 4 bases and J by 3 bases. Germline V gene data show CDR1 as SGHRS and CDR2 as YFSETQ. The CDR3 totals 15 residues. DNA of the CDR3: TGCGCCAGCAGCCCAAGACAGGGGACGGACACTGAAGCTTTCTTT. Translating it yields CASSPRQGTDTEAFF.

The rearrangement links TRBV7-6 to TRBJ1-1; 11 bases are shared with TRBD1. Germline V gene lookup returns CDR1 SGHVS and CDR2 FNYEAQ. Trimming removed 1 base from V and 1 base from J; junction bases left unmatched: 8. There are 18 residues in the CDR3. The DNA of the CDR3 is TGTGCCAGCAGCTTAGGTCTCCGGACAGGGGGCAAGAACACTGAAGCTTTCTTT. This encodes CASSLGLRTGGKNTEAFF.

The rearrangement uses TRBV19 and TRBJ2-1, with D unresolved. V shed 6 bases and J shed 5 bases, with 23 bases lying between them. Germline CDR1 reads LNHDA; CDR2 reads SQIVND (reference sequence). The CDR3 is 17 amino acids. The CDR3 here is CASSPEIAAEINNEQFF. The CDR3 bases are TGTGCCAGTAGCCCCGAGATCGCGGCAGAGATTAACAATGAGCAGTTCTTC. The full variable domain, rest sourced from reference TRBV19 and TRBJ2-1, is DGGITQSPKYLFRKEGQNVTLSCEQNLNHDAMYWYRQDPGQGLRLIYYSQIVNDFQKGDIAEGYSVSREKKESFPLTVTSAQKNPTAFYLCASSPEIAAEINNEQFFGPGTRLTVL.

This clone has only one observation. V gene TRBV15 combines with J gene TRBJ2-1; TRBD1 agrees at 9 bases. Germline CDR1 reads LNHNV; CDR2 reads YYDKDF (reference sequence). With V trimmed by 4 bases and J by 0 bases, 7 bases remained unmatched. The CDR3 loop spans 17 amino acids. CDR3 bases: TGTGCCACCAGCACGAGGCCGGGACAGGGCTCCTACAATGAGCAGTTCTTC. The encoded protein is CATSTRPGQGSYNEQFF.

J is TRBJ1-5 and V is TRBV6-2 or TRBV6-3; D not certain. The V end lost 6 bases, the J end lost 2 bases, and 8 bases lay between the germline ends. Germline V gives CDR1 MNHEY, CDR2 SVGEGT. The CDR3 length is 13 residues. CDR3 bases: TGTGCCAGCAGCTATACGGGCAATCAGCCCCAGCATTTT. Translation gives CASSYTGNQPQHF.

This chain connects TRBV15 to TRBJ2-5; the match to TRBD2 covers 8 bases. V was pared by 1 base and J by 0 bases, with 7 bases of the junction left unmatched. CDR1 and CDR2 (germline): LNHNV, YYDKDF (reference sequence). This CDR3 region has 17 residues. The CDR3 nucleotides read TGTGCCACCAGCAGAGTTCGGAGCGGGGGCCACCAAGAGACCCAGTACTTC. Translating gives CATSRVRSGGHQETQYF.

This sequence joins TRBV7-6 and TRBJ2-5; maybe TRBD1 (8 bases). In germline, CDR1 is SGHVS, CDR2 FNYEAQ. The CDR3 spans 15 residues. V lost 1 base and J 5 bases, leaving 14 bases between the germline ends. The CDR3 region has the DNA TGTGCCAGCAGCTTAGTGACAGGGGAGGGGGAGACCCAGTACTTC. Encoded protein: CASSLVTGEGETQYF. The whole variable domain, filled in from reference TRBV7-6 and TRBJ2-5, reads GAGVSQSPRYKVTKRGQDVALRCDPISGHVSLYWYRQALGQGPEFLTYFNYEAQQDKSGLPNDRFSAERPEGSISTLTIQRTEQRDSAMYRCASSLVTGEGETQYFGPGTRLLVL.

The V and J genes are TRBV5-6 and TRBJ2-2; 8 bases align to TRBD1. CDR1 and CDR2 (germline): SGHDT, YYEEEE. The CDR3 length is 16 residues. The ends lost 2 bases at V and 7 bases at J; junction bases unmatched: 10. This CDR3 reads CASSLRKQGVYGELFF. Here the CDR3 DNA reads TGTGCCAGCAGCTTAAGGAAACAGGGGGTATACGGGGAGCTGTTTTTT.

J is TRBJ1-1 and V is TRBV7-9; no clear D. The CDR3 runs to 16 residues. Trimming left V 1 base short and J 0 bases short, with 12 bases between. Germline CDR1 and CDR2: SEHNR and FQNEAQ (reference sequence). CDR3 protein: CASSLVSGPMNTEAFF. CDR3 coding DNA: TGTGCCAGCAGCTTAGTTTCAGGTCCCATGAACACTGAAGCTTTCTTT.

This sequence joins TRBV7-9 and TRBJ2-2; D call uncertain. Trimming took 1 base from V and 2 from J, leaving 5 bases between them. CDR1 and CDR2 (germline): SEHNR, FQNEAQ (reference sequence). The CDR3 consists of 14 residues. The CDR3 DNA reads TGTGCCAGCAGCTTAGACAGCAACACCGGGGAGCTGTTTTTT. Its translation is CASSLDSNTGELFF.

The chain has TRBV2 and TRBJ1-4; D gene unclear. V was clipped by 6 bases and J by 4 bases, with 12 bases between them. The CDR3 has 14 amino acids. Germline CDR1 and CDR2: SNHLY and FYNNEI. The CDR3 protein is CASRLGGGNEKLFF. In DNA form, the CDR3 reads TGTGCCAGCAGGCTCGGAGGTGGTAATGAAAAACTGTTTTTT.

This clone was found a few times. V usage is TRBV30 and J usage is TRBJ2-1; tentative D call: TRBD1 (7 bases). Trimming cost V 3 bases and J 6 bases, with 12 bases left between them. The CDR3 covers 13 residues. The germline gives CDR1 GTSNPN, CDR2 SVGIG (reference sequence). The CDR3 spells CAWRAGGGNEQFF. The DNA for the CDR3 is TGTGCCTGGAGGGCAGGGGGAGGCAATGAGCAGTTCTTC.

This clone came up once. J is TRBJ2-1 and V is TRBV4-3; 13 bases match TRBD2. CDR1 and CDR2 from the germline V gene are LGHNA and YSLEER. This CDR3 region has 17 residues. J lost 2 bases, V lost 3 bases, and 4 bases had no gene match. CDR3 DNA: TGCGCCAGCAGCCACACTAGCGGGGGGGCGACCTACAATGAGCAGTTCTTC. This encodes CASSHTSGGATYNEQFF.

The rearrangement joins TRBV30 to TRBJ1-4; 10 bases are shared with TRBD1. Trimming removed 3 bases from V and 8 bases from J; junction bases left unmatched: 6. The CDR3 is made up of 14 amino acids. Germline V gene sequence: CDR1 GTSNPN, CDR2 SVGIG (reference sequence). The CDR3 reads CAWSRQGAGEKLFF. DNA for the CDR3: TGTGCCTGGAGCAGACAGGGGGCTGGAGAAAAACTGTTTTTT.

The chain carries TRBV29-1 and TRBJ2-3, with 12 bases fitting TRBD1. CDR1 and CDR2 (germline): SQVTM, ANQGSEA. Trimming cost V 3 bases and J 4 bases; bases outside gene matches: 2. The CDR3 has 14 amino acids. CDR3 sequence (DNA): TGCAGCGTTGACGGGACAGGGGGCGCAGATACGCAGTATTTT. Protein: CSVDGTGGADTQYF.

V gene TRBV4-1 combines with J gene TRBJ1-2; no clear D gene. V was trimmed by 1 base and J by 0 bases, leaving 12 bases between them. The germline CDR1 and CDR2 sequences are MGHRA and YSYEKL. CDR3 length: 16 amino acids. The DNA of the CDR3 is TGCGCCAGCAGCCAAGTCGGCGGGATACCTAACTATGGCTACACCTTC. Its translation is CASSQVGGIPNYGYTF.

This clone was seen a single time. This chain links TRBV6-5 with TRBJ2-1, with TRBD1 matching over 8 bases. Germline V lookup: CDR1 MNHEY, CDR2 SVGAGI. This CDR3 contains 15 residues. V shed 5 bases, J shed 4 bases, and the junction held 7 bases outside the gene matches. CDR3 amino acids: CASSKDRALYNEQFF. CDR3 DNA: TGTGCCAGCAGTAAGGACAGGGCTCTTTACAATGAGCAGTTCTTC.

The table lists this clone with a count of one. DNA for the CDR3: TGCGCCAGCAGCCAAGAACAGGGCCCAAATTCACCCCTCCACTTT. This translates into CASSQEQGPNSPLHF. This chain links TRBV4-1 with TRBJ1-6; a possible D gene is TRBD1 (6 bases). The CDR3 contains 15 residues. V was clipped by 0 bases and J by 7 bases, with 10 bases between them. Germline loops: CDR1 MGHRA, CDR2 YSYEKL.

The V and J genes are TRBV20-1 and TRBJ1-1; D perhaps matches TRBD1 (6 bases). This CDR3 has 11 residues. Germline V lookup: CDR1 DFQATT, CDR2 SNEGSKA (reference sequence). The V gene lost 7 bases and the J gene lost 6 bases, with 12 bases spanning the gap. CDR3 in amino acids: CSVPRGAEAFF. CDR3 DNA sequence: TGCAGTGTTCCCAGGGGCGCTGAAGCTTTCTTT.

V is TRBV29-1 and J is TRBJ1-1, with 8 positions matching TRBD1. This CDR3 region has 12 residues. CDR1 and CDR2 from the germline V gene are SQVTM and ANQGSEA. The V and J ends lost 4 bases and 5 bases, in that order; junction bases with no gene match: 3. CDR3 nucleotides: TGCAGCGTTGGACAGGGGAAGACTGAAGCTTTCTTT. This codes for CSVGQGKTEAFF.

This chain uses TRBV9 with TRBJ1-1; D is perhaps TRBD1 (5 bases). Per the germline V gene, CDR1 is SGDLS and CDR2 is YYNGEE. V lost 1 base, J lost 6 bases, and 16 bases lay in between. This CDR3 region has 15 residues. CDR3 region: CASSVHGGRESEAFF. CDR3 bases: TGTGCCAGCAGCGTACATGGGGGGAGGGAATCTGAAGCTTTCTTT.

The V gene is TRBV14, the J gene TRBJ2-3; 11 positions agree with TRBD2. This CDR3 has 21 residues. J was trimmed by 0 bases and V by 2 bases; bases with no gene match: 16. Germline lookup yields CDR1 SGHDN and CDR2 FVKESK. This CDR3 reads CASSQLKLAGEKNPSTDTQYF. CDR3 in DNA: TGTGCCAGCAGCCAACTAAAACTAGCGGGGGAGAAGAATCCTAGCACAGATACGCAGTATTTT.

This clone was seen a handful of times. The chain joins TRBV10-3 to TRBJ2-7; 8 bases align to TRBD1. Germline CDR1 reads ENHRY; CDR2 reads SYGVKD. The CDR3 is 12 amino acids. V was pared by 10 bases and J by 3 bases, with 5 bases of the junction left unmatched. CDR3 in DNA: TGTGCCACCCGACAGGGGAACTACGAGCAGTACTTC. Translated, it gives CATRQGNYEQYF.

The rearrangement links TRBV6-5 to TRBJ1-1; 8 nucleotides agree with TRBD1. J was trimmed by 6 bases and V by 0 bases; bases with no gene match: 3. There are 14 residues in the CDR3. Germline V gene lookup returns CDR1 MNHEY and CDR2 SVGAGI. The CDR3 DNA sequence: TGTGCCAGCAGTTACTCGACAGGGGCTTCTGAAGCTTTCTTT. Translation: CASSYSTGASEAFF.

The chain recombines TRBV2 with TRBJ1-4; TRBD1 matches at 7 bases. V was clipped by 7 bases and J by 5 bases; unmatched bases: 4. The CDR3 contains 13 residues. In germline, CDR1 is SNHLY, CDR2 FYNNEI. The CDR3 region has the DNA TGTGCCAGCATCCGGGACAGAAATGAAAAACTGTTTTTT. This sequence encodes CASIRDRNEKLFF.

This sequence joins TRBV9 and TRBJ1-3, with D perhaps TRBD1 (5 bases). V gave up 5 bases and J gave up 9 bases, with 18 bases separating them. The CDR3 is made up of 14 amino acids. Germline assignment: CDR1 SGDLS and CDR2 YYNGEE. The CDR3 reads CASSLDGATATIYF. The CDR3 DNA reads TGTGCCAGCAGTCTGGATGGGGCTACGGCCACCATATATTTT.

This clone was picked up a small number of times. The chain recombines TRBV6-1 with TRBJ2-7; TRBD1 matches 7 bases. The germline gives CDR1 MNHNS, CDR2 SASEGT. J lost 7 bases, V lost 2 bases, and 11 bases had no gene match. The CDR3 sequence is 15 residues long. This CDR3 is CASSETRGTSREQYF. Written as DNA, the CDR3 is TGTGCCAGCAGTGAAACCAGGGGGACCAGTCGGGAGCAGTACTTC.

There are a few counts of this clone. The chain carries TRBV19 and TRBJ2-2; D is ambiguous. The CDR3 is 11 residues long. The V end lost 7 bases, the J end lost 3 bases, and 3 bases lay between the germline ends. Germline values: CDR1 LNHDA, CDR2 SQIVND (reference sequence). The CDR3 loop is CASIDTGELFF. CDR3 sequence (DNA): TGTGCCAGTATCGACACCGGGGAGCTGTTTTTT.

The chain has TRBV12-5 and TRBJ1-2, with 7 bases aligning to TRBD1. V lost 0 bases to trimming and J lost 5 bases; unmatched junction nucleotides: 18. This CDR3 spans 19 amino acids. Germline V CDR1 and CDR2: LGHNT, FRNRAP. CDR3 region: CASGLVQGTSGTAEYGYTF. For the CDR3, the DNA is TGTGCTAGTGGTTTGGTACAGGGGACGAGTGGGACAGCCGAGTATGGCTACACCTTC.

V is TRBV28 and J is TRBJ2-7; unclear D gene. V was clipped by 1 base and J by 0 bases, with 10 bases between them. CDR1 is MDHEN and CDR2 is SYDVKM in the germline V gene. The length of the CDR3 is 15 residues. The CDR3 coding sequence is TGTGCCAGCAGTTTATTTGGGCCCAGCTCCTACGAGCAGTACTTC. This gives the protein CASSLFGPSSYEQYF.

The chain recombines TRBV2 with TRBJ2-7, with TRBD2 as a possible D gene (6 bases). Between the trimmed V and J ends, which lost 0 bases and 1 base, there was a span of 10 bases. CDR3 size: 15 residues. Germline values: CDR1 SNHLY, CDR2 FYNNEI. The DNA of the CDR3 is TGTGCCAGCAGTGAAGCGCAGGCGGGATCCTACGAGCAGTACTTC. It specifies CASSEAQAGSYEQYF. Supplemented by reference TRBV2 and TRBJ2-7, the full variable domain reads EPEVTQTPSHQVTQMGQEVILRCVPISNHLYFYWYRQILGQKVEFLVSFYNNEISEKSEIFDDQFSVERPDGSNFTLKIRSTKLEDSAMYFCASSEAQAGSYEQYFGPGTRLTVT.

This clone came up once. V gene TRBV5-1 combines with J gene TRBJ2-7, with 10 positions matching TRBD1. Germline CDR1 and CDR2: SGHRS and YFSETQ. The CDR3 length is 15 residues. The junction had 7 bases not matched to a gene; V was cut back by 5 bases and J by 2 bases. The CDR3 nucleotides are TGCGCCAGCAGACCTATGGGACAGGGGACCTACGAGCAGTACTTC. Translation: CASRPMGQGTYEQYF.